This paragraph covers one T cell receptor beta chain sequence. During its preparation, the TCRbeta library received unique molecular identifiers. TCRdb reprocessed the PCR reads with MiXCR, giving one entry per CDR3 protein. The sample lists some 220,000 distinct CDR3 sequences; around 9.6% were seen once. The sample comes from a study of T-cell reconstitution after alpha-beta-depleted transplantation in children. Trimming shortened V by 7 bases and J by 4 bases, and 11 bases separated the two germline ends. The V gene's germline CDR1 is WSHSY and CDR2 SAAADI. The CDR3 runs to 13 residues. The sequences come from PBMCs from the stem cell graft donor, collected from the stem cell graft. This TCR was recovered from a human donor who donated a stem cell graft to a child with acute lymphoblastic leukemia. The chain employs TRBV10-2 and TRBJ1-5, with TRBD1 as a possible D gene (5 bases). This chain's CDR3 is CASTLGGNQPQHF. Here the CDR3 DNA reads TGCGCCAGCACACTTGGGGGGAATCAGCCCCAGCATTTT.